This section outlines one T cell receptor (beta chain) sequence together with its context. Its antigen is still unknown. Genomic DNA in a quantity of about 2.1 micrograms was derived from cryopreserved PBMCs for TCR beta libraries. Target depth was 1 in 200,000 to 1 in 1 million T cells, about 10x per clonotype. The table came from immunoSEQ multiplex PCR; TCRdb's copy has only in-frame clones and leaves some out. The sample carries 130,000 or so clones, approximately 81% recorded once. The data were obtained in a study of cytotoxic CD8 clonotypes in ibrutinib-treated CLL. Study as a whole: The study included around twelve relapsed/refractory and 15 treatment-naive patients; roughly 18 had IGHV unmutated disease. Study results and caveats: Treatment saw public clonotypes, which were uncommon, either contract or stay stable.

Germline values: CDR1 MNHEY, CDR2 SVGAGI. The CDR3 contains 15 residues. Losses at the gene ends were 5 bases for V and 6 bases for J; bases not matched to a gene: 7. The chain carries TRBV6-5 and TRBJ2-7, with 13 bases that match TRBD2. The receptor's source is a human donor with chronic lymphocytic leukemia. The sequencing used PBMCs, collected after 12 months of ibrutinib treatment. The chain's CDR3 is CASSKGLAGYGEQYF. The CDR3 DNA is TGTGCCAGCAGTAAGGGACTAGCGGGGTACGGCGAGCAGTACTTC.